This T cell receptor beta chain derives from a study of blood T cell repertoires in COVID-19. Study as a whole: Sources were T cells, B-cell-depleted T cells, or PBMCs; the material itself was cDNA or gDNA.

The trim removed 4 bases at V and 5 bases at J, leaving 7 bases unmatched. Per germline, CDR1 SGHDN and CDR2 FVKESK. This CDR3 comprises 15 residues. TCRdb's copy holds only in-frame clones and misses some; the assay was immunoSEQ multiplex PCR. The repertoire holds approximately 240,000 clones, with 80% to 95% as singletons. Cohort placement rested on clinical history that participants reported themselves. Symptom resolution, clearance, or two negative PCRs marked donors in Cohort 3 as recovered. The V call is TRBV14, the J call TRBJ2-1, with 8 nucleotides matching TRBD1. Sequencing was performed on PBMCs or T cells enriched from blood (not recorded which). This clonotype originated in a young woman who had recovered from COVID-19. The CDR3, as DNA: TGTGCCAGCAGCCTAACCCAGGGGGCGAACAATGAGCAGTTCTTC. This encodes CASSLTQGANNEQFF. Full variable domain (missing parts from reference TRBV14 and TRBJ2-1): EAGVTQFPSHSVIEKGQTVTLRCDPISGHDNLYWYRRVMGKEIKFLLHFVKESKQDESGMPNNRFLAERTGGTYSTLKVQPAELEDSGVYFCASSLTQGANNEQFFGPGTRLTVL.